What follows describes a single T cell receptor (beta chain). Its antigen remains unknown. These data are taken from a study of CD4 T cells in relation to SARS-CoV-2 and coronaviruses. Study-wide points: SARS-CoV-2-driven expansion was significantly weaker in crossreactive than monoreactive clones. The cross-reactivity analysis covered only spike protein, not other viral proteins. No donor gave both pre-pandemic and post-infection samples. In around two thirds of donors, memory CD4+ clonotypes crossrecognized SARS-CoV-2 and at least one common cold coronavirus spike.

Sequenced by immunoSEQ multiplex PCR; TCRdb stores in-frame clones only, minus some. The repertoire has tens of thousands of clones, around 92% of them found once; the top ten carry under 0.4%. The CDR3 covers 15 residues. Per the germline V gene, CDR1 is LNHNV and CDR2 is YYDKDF (reference sequence). V lost 2 bases, J lost 8 bases, and 7 bases stayed unmatched. The sequence was collected from an adult with COVID-19. Sequencing was performed on naive CD4+ T cells from PBMCs. Subset noted: naive CD4+ T cells isolated by negative enrichment. The chain is built from TRBV15 and TRBJ2-1; 9 positions agree with TRBD1. In DNA, the CDR3 is TGTGCCACCAGCAGATCCGGGACAGGGAATTATGAGCAGTTCTTC. Translating gives CATSRSGTGNYEQFF.